This record concerns one T cell receptor (beta chain) sequence. Its specificity is unknown. V gave up 1 base and J gave up 4 bases, with 13 bases separating them. Per the germline V gene, CDR1 is DFQATT and CDR2 is SNEGSKA (reference sequence). The CDR3 has 14 amino acids. Time point indicated: patch test 3, about 24 weeks after DPC sensitization. The treatment: therapeutic diphenylcyclopropenone sensitization with weekly scalp DPC. This entry belongs to a study of human T cells and chemical hapten exposure. TCRdb independently ran MiXCR on the RACE reads; one entry per CDR3 protein. Among more than 80,000 distinct CDR3 sequences listed, 11% were seen once. Study results and caveats: High-frequency TCRs, those above 1 in 1000, stayed the same after DPC sensitization.

J is TRBJ2-5 and V is TRBV20-1; D is ambiguous. The sequencing used whole blood, collected in connection with sensitization to the hapten diphenylcyclopropenone (DPC). The TCR was taken from a woman aged 45-60 years with alopecia areata. Some clones in this sample may be carry-over from other donors' samples. The CDR3 DNA reads as TGCAGTGCTAGAGTGGCCGTCCGGGCAGAGACCCAGTACTTC. Translation: CSARVAVRAETQYF.